The 20 T cell receptor beta chains below were found in one sample sequenced in a study of PD-1 blockade in classical Hodgkin lymphoma. Brentuximab vedotin exposure varied among the patients, all of whom had relapsed after autologous stem cell transplantation. CD4+ T cells were purified from thawed PBMCs by negative selection. Sequenced by immunoSEQ multiplex PCR; TCRdb stores in-frame clones only, minus some. The sample holds 30,000 to 35,000 clones, approximately 90% seen once. The material sequenced was CD4+ T cells from blood, taken at baseline. All receptors derive from a human donor with classical Hodgkin lymphoma.

This clone occurred once. The chain has TRBV23-1 and TRBJ2-5, with a possible D match to TRBD2 (6 bases). TRBV23-1 is annotated as an ORF whose role is uncertain. This CDR3 is built from 20 residues. V lost 0 bases and J 1 base, leaving 24 bases between the germline ends. The CDR3 protein is CASSQSGGTNTCTVQETQYF. The CDR3 DNA is TGCGCCAGCAGTCAATCGGGCGGGACCAATACTTGCACCGTCCAAGAGACCCAGTACTTC.

The rearrangement links TRBV29-1 to TRBJ2-2, with 7 nucleotides matching TRBD2. The CDR3 covers 18 residues. Per germline, CDR1 SQVTM and CDR2 ANQGSEA. J was trimmed by 0 bases and V by 5 bases; bases with no gene match: 15. The chain's CDR3 is CSVSAGGGISANTGELFF. As DNA, the CDR3 is TGCAGCGTTTCCGCTGGGGGAGGGATTAGCGCGAACACCGGGGAGCTGTTTTTT.

The chain combines TRBV27 with TRBJ2-3; no firm D call. Between the trimmed V and J ends, which lost 7 bases and 5 bases, there was a span of 13 bases. Germline V gene sequence: CDR1 MNHEY, CDR2 SMNVEV (reference sequence). This CDR3 comprises 13 residues. DNA of the CDR3: TGTGCCAGCAACAAAGAAGGGCTAGATACGCAGTATTTT. Translating it yields CASNKEGLDTQYF.

The chain employs TRBV18 and TRBJ1-5; weak D call: TRBD1 (5 bases). The CDR3 spans 11 residues. Per germline, CDR1 KGHSH and CDR2 LQKENI. Trimming took off 1 base at V and 15 bases at J, with 10 bases between the two ends. Here the CDR3 reads CASSPRGRRHF. The DNA for the CDR3 is TGTGCCAGCTCACCACGGGGCCGTCGGCATTTT.

V usage is TRBV25-1 and J usage is TRBJ2-7; TRBD1 matches 8 bases. Germline lookup yields CDR1 MGHDK and CDR2 SYGVNS. V trimming: 1 base; J trimming: 6 bases; junction bases outside the gene matches: 5. CDR3 length: 14 residues. CDR3 sequence reads: CASSECGQGCEQYF. The CDR3 DNA sequence: TGTGCCAGCAGTGAATGCGGACAGGGATGCGAGCAGTACTTC.

The rearrangement joins TRBV6-1 to TRBJ1-6; 9 bases map to TRBD1. This CDR3 comprises 16 residues. Germline V gene lookup returns CDR1 MNHNS and CDR2 SASEGT. Unmatched junction bases numbered 6, after V lost 0 bases and J lost 9 bases. The CDR3 loop reads CASSEARAGQGSPLHF. DNA of the CDR3: TGTGCCAGCAGTGAAGCGAGGGCGGGACAGGGTTCACCCCTCCACTTT.

V and J are TRBV28 and TRBJ1-2; D is undetermined. Germline assignment: CDR1 MDHEN and CDR2 SYDVKM. Trimming shortened V by 2 bases and J by 2 bases, and 3 bases separated the two germline ends. The CDR3 contains 12 residues. Written as DNA, the CDR3 is TGTGCCAGCAGTTTACGGAACTATGGCTACACCTTC. Amino acid sequence: CASSLRNYGYTF.

The chain combines TRBV11-2 with TRBJ2-7; no clear D. Trimming stripped 2 bases from V and 3 bases from J, with 8 bases between. The CDR3 loop spans 13 amino acids. CDR1 is SGHAT and CDR2 is FQNNGV in the germline V gene. The CDR3 DNA sequence: TGTGCCAGCAGCTTACAGGTCTTCTACGAGCAGTACTTC. Its translation: CASSLQVFYEQYF. Filled out from reference TRBV11-2 and TRBJ2-7, the complete variable domain reads EAGVAQSPRYKIIEKRQSVAFWCNPISGHATLYWYQQILGQGPKLLIQFQNNGVVDDSQLPKDRFSAERLKGVDSTLKIQPAKLEDSAVYLCASSLQVFYEQYFGPGTRLTVT.

The V call is TRBV2, the J call TRBJ1-2, with D hard to call. Looked up from germline, CDR1 is SNHLY and CDR2 is FYNNEI. V was trimmed by 6 bases and J by 4 bases, leaving 12 bases between them. There are 13 residues in the CDR3. CDR3 nucleotide sequence: TGTGCCAGCAGATTCGACGGAGGCTATGGCTACACCTTC. It yields the protein CASRFDGGYGYTF.

The chain uses TRBV28 and TRBJ2-7, with 7 nucleotides matching TRBD1. Losses at the gene ends were 6 bases for V and 3 bases for J; bases not matched to a gene: 8. The CDR3 sequence is 14 residues long. Germline CDR1 reads MDHEN; CDR2 reads SYDVKM. Here the CDR3 reads CASSLDRSLYEQYF. In DNA, the CDR3 is TGTGCCAGCAGCCTGGACAGGAGCCTCTACGAGCAGTACTTC.

CDR3 DNA sequence: TGTGCCAGCAGCCAAGAAGGCTCTGCAACTAATGAAAAACTGTTTTTT. Translating it yields CASSQEGSATNEKLFF. V usage is TRBV4-2 and J usage is TRBJ1-4; D is uncertain. The CDR3 totals 16 residues. Germline loops: CDR1 LGHNA, CDR2 YNFKEQ. The germline V and J ends were trimmed by 0 bases and 0 bases, with 8 bases remaining between them.

The genes are TRBV6-5 and TRBJ1-4, with D unclear. Germline V CDR1 and CDR2: MNHEY, SVGAGI. Trimming took off 5 bases at V and 8 bases at J, with 15 bases between the two ends. The CDR3 extends over 14 amino acids. DNA for the CDR3: TGTGCCAGCAGTGCTTCACAGAGGAAAGAAAAACTGTTTTTT. Translation: CASSASQRKEKLFF.

The V call is TRBV25-1, the J call TRBJ2-5; weak D call: TRBD2 (6 bases). CDR1 is MGHDK, CDR2 SYGVNS, per germline. This CDR3 region has 15 residues. The CDR3 loop reads CVSSRWTTERETQYF. Written as DNA, the CDR3 is TGTGTTAGTAGTCGTTGGACTACCGAACGGGAGACCCAGTACTTC.

This clone showed up just once. The gene calls are TRBV29-1 and TRBJ2-3; 7 bases fit TRBD1. The CDR3 length is 14 residues. Losses at the gene ends were 7 bases for V and 0 bases for J; bases not matched to a gene: 7. Looked up from germline, CDR1 is SQVTM and CDR2 is ANQGSEA. CDR3 DNA sequence: TGCAGCGCCCTCCGGGACAGAAGCACAGATACGCAGTATTTT. Protein: CSALRDRSTDTQYF.

The chain recombines TRBV30 with TRBJ1-1, with 7 bases identical to TRBD1. Germline loops: CDR1 GTSNPN, CDR2 SVGIG (reference sequence). The CDR3 runs to 16 residues. The J segment lost 1 base and the V segment lost 5 bases, leaving 13 bases of the junction unmatched. CDR3 DNA: TGTGCCTGGGGGTCCCCGATCTGGACAGGGAACACTGAAGCTTTCTTT. Its protein is CAWGSPIWTGNTEAFF.

The V call is TRBV30, the J call TRBJ2-2, with D possibly being TRBD1 (5 bases). Trimming stripped 0 bases from V and 2 bases from J, with 7 bases between. CDR1 is GTSNPN, CDR2 SVGIG, per germline (reference sequence). This CDR3 has 14 amino acids. CDR3 bases: TGTGCCTGGAGTGTGGGGCTTAACACCGGGGAGCTGTTTTTT. Protein sequence: CAWSVGLNTGELFF.

The J gene is TRBJ2-7, the V gene TRBV28; 10 nucleotides align to TRBD2. The CDR3 contains 16 residues. After removal of 3 bases from V and 3 bases from J, the junction contained 8 bases not matched to a gene. From germline, CDR1 is MDHEN and CDR2 SYDVKM. The CDR3 is CASSFGASGRFYEQYF. In nucleotides, the CDR3 is TGTGCCAGCAGTTTTGGGGCTAGCGGGAGATTCTACGAGCAGTACTTC.

This chain connects TRBV11-2 to TRBJ1-1; a weak D match, TRBD1 (5 bases). CDR1 SGHAT and CDR2 FQNNGV come from the germline V gene. V was clipped by 3 bases and J by 2 bases, with 7 bases between them. The CDR3 runs 13 residues. CDR3 coding DNA: TGTGCCAGCAGCTTTGGGGGAAACACTGAAGCTTTCTTT. This sequence encodes CASSFGGNTEAFF.

The chain carries TRBV4-1 and TRBJ2-5; D possibly corresponds to TRBD2 (6 bases). This CDR3 has 17 residues. Trimming shortened V by 1 base and J by 2 bases, and 17 bases separated the two germline ends. Germline V lookup: CDR1 MGHRA, CDR2 YSYEKL. In nucleotides, the CDR3 is TGCGCCAGCAGCCAAGTTGTGGGGGGATCTGCGCAAGAGACCCAGTACTTC. It specifies CASSQVVGGSAQETQYF.

This clone was seen just once. The chain is built from TRBV30 and TRBJ1-1; 8 bases fit TRBD1. Germline V gives CDR1 GTSNPN, CDR2 SVGIG (reference sequence). The CDR3 length is 16 residues. Trimming cost V 3 bases and J 5 bases; bases outside gene matches: 14. The DNA for the CDR3 is TGTGCCTGGAGGGCTCCAGGGGGCCCGGGCGGAACTGAAGCTTTCTTT. Amino acid sequence: CAWRAPGGPGGTEAFF.